This T cell receptor (beta chain) was identified in a study of blood T cell repertoires in COVID-19. Study details: From the United States, Italy and Spain came samples of acute and convalescent COVID-19. Sample material is recorded as cDNA or gDNA derived from T cells, B-cell-depleted T cells, or PBMCs.

In the authors' methods: Cell counts per sample came from amplifying reference gene primers. Here immunoSEQ multiplex PCR was the method, and the copy in TCRdb shows in-frame clones only, minus some. The DNA gave D and trimming, while V, J and clone size come from that table. The profile covers 70,000 to 75,000 clones, with about 79% appearing a single time and 28% taken by the ten largest. The clonotype originates from a man aged 65-85 years with acute or convalescent COVID-19. The sample comprised peripheral blood.

The DNA of the CDR3 is TGTGCCAGCGCCCACCCCGGGGACGAGCAGTACTTC. As protein: CASAHPGDEQYF. This chain joins TRBV12-3 or TRBV12-4 and TRBJ2-7, with a tentative D call TRBD2 (5 bases). The CDR3 length is 12 residues. The V end lost 8 bases, the J end lost 5 bases, and 13 bases lay between the germline ends.